This T cell receptor beta chain stems from a study of T cell responses to AZD1222 COVID-19 vaccine. On the study more broadly: Some second doses came at about 4 weeks and others at about 12 weeks; these were pooled.

Concerning this clone itself: The antigen remains undetermined.

Profiling relied on immunoSEQ multiplex PCR, and the TCRdb table lists in-frame clones only, not all of them. The sample shows 100,000 to 150,000 clones, around 92% of them seen only once. Study-wide points: Targets within unmutated variant regions were reportedly found for nearly half of spike-specific TCRs. Vaccination with two AZD1222 doses was followed by a rise in Spike-specific TCR breadth and depth.

Sequences were derived from peripheral blood, sampled on day 0 of AZD1222 vaccination. The TCR comes from an adult in good health.

The CDR3 reads CASSPHRAAQPQHF. In DNA form, the CDR3 reads TGTGCCAGCAGTCCCCACAGGGCGGCTCAGCCCCAGCATTTT. V gene TRBV27 combines with J gene TRBJ1-5, with D maybe TRBD1 (6 bases). This CDR3 contains 14 residues. CDR1 is MNHEY, CDR2 SMNVEV, per germline (reference sequence). Trimming removed 5 bases at V and 6 bases at J, with 14 bases between.